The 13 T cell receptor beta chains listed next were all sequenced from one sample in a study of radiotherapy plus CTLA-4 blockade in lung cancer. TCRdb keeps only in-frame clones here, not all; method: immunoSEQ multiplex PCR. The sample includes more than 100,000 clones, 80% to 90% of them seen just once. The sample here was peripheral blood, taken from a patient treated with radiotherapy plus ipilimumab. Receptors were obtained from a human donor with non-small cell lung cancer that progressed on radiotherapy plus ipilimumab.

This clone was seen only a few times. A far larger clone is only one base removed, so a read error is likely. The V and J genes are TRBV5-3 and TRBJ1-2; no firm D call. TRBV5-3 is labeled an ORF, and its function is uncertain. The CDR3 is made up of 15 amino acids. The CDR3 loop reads CASSLKRGLLYGYTF. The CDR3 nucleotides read TGTGCCAGCAGCTTGAAAAGAGGCCTCCTCTATGGCTACACCTTC.

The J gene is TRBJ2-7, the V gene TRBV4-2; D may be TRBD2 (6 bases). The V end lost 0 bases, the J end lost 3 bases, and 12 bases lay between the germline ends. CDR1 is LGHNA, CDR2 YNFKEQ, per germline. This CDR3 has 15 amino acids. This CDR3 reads CASSQDLGLIYEQYF. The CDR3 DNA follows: TGTGCCAGCAGCCAAGATTTGGGACTTATCTACGAGCAGTACTTC.

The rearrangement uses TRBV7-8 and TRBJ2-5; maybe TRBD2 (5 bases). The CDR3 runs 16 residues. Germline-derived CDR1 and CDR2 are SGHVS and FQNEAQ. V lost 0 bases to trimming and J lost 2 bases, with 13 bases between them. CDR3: CASSLAYTRAQETQYF. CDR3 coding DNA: TGTGCCAGCAGCTTAGCTTACACTAGGGCTCAAGAGACCCAGTACTTC.

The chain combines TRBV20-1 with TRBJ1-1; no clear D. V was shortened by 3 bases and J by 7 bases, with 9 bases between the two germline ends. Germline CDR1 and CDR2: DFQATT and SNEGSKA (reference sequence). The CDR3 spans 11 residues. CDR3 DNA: TGCAGTGCTAGGAGGCAGATTGAAGCTTTCTTT. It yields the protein CSARRQIEAFF.

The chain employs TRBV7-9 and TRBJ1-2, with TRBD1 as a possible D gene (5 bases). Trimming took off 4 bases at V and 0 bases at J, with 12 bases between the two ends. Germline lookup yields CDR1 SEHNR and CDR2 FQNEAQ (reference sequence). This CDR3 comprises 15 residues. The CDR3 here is CASSSAGASNYGYTF. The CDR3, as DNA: TGTGCCAGCAGCTCTGCTGGGGCTTCTAACTATGGCTACACCTTC.

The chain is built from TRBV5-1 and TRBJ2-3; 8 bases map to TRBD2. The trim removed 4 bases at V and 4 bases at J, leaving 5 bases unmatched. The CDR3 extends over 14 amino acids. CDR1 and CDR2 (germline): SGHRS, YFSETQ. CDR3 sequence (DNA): TGCGCCAGCAGCATCGGGACTAGAGCAGATACGCAGTATTTT. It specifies CASSIGTRADTQYF.

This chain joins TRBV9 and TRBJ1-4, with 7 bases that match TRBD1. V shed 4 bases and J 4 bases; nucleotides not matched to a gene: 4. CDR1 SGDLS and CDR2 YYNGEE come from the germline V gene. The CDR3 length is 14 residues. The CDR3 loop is CASSQGDSNEKLFF. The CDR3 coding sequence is TGTGCCAGCAGCCAGGGGGATAGTAATGAAAAACTGTTTTTT. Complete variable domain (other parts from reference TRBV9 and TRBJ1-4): DSGVTQTPKHLITATGQRVTLRCSPRSGDLSVYWYQQSLDQGLQFLIQYYNGEERAKGNILERFSAQQFPDLHSELNLSSLELGDSALYFCASSQGDSNEKLFFGSGTQLSVL.

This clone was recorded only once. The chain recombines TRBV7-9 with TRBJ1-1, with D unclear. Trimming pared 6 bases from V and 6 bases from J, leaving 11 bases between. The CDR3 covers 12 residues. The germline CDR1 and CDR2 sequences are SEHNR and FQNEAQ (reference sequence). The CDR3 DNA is TGTGCCAGCAGAGGTCCGACCGCTGAAGCTTTCTTT. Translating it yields CASRGPTAEAFF.

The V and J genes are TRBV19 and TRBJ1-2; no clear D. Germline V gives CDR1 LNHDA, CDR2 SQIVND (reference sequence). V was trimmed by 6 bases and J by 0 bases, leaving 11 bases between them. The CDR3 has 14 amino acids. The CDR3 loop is CASSPGGPNYGYTF. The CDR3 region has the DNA TGTGCCAGTAGCCCTGGCGGGCCTAACTATGGCTACACCTTC.

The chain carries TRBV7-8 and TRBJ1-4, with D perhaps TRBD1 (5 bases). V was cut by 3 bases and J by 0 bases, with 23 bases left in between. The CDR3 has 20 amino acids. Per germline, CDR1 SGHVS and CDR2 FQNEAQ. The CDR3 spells CASSFGSGRGTRATNEKLFF. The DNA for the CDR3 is TGTGCCAGCAGCTTTGGTAGTGGGCGCGGGACCAGAGCAACTAATGAAAAACTGTTTTTT.

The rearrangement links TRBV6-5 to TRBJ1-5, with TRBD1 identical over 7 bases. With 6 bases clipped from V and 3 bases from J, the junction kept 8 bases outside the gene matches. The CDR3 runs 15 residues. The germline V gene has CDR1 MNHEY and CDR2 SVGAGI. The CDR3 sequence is CASRFRDRLNQPQHF. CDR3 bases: TGTGCCAGCAGATTCCGGGACAGACTCAATCAGCCCCAGCATTTT.

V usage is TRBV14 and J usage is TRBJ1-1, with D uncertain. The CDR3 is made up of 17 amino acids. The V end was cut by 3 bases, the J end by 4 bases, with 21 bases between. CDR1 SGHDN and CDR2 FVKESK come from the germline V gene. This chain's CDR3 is CASSQNRTGSRVTEAFF. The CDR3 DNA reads TGTGCCAGCAGCCAGAACCGAACGGGGTCCCGTGTCACTGAAGCTTTCTTT.

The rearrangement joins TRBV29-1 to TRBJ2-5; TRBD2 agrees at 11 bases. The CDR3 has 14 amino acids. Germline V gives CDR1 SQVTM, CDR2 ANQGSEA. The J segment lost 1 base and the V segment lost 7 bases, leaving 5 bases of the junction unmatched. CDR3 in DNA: TGCAGCGCCGATAGCGGGAGGGCCCAAGAGACCCAGTACTTC. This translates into CSADSGRAQETQYF.